This TCR beta chain was profiled in a study of control samples from healthy donors and cancer patients. V was clipped by 5 bases and J by 4 bases; unmatched bases: 18. The CDR3 runs to 20 residues. The germline V gene has CDR1 MNHEY and CDR2 SVGEGT. Some clones are missing from TCRdb's copy, which holds only in-frame ones; the method was immunoSEQ multiplex PCR. The table records about 140,000 clones, roughly nine tenths of them present only once. The specimen sequenced was blood. The chain joins TRBV6-2 or TRBV6-3 to TRBJ2-5; 14 nucleotides align to TRBD2. This TCR derives from a man in his thirties or forties in good health. The CDR3 DNA follows: TGTGCCAGCAGTAGCATTCCGGGACTAGCGGGAGTGTTTCGAGGAGAGACCCAGTACTTC. It yields the protein CASSSIPGLAGVFRGETQYF.